A selection of T cell receptor beta chains follows, all from one sample in a study of blood T cell repertoires in COVID-19. TCRdb's copy holds only in-frame clones and misses some; the assay was immunoSEQ multiplex PCR. The sample shows roughly 120,000 clones, 65% to 90% of them seen only once. The source material was peripheral blood. The receptors stem from a human donor in a cohort sampled during active COVID-19. Each CDR3 is given with its conserved first and last residue. The D gene is left open where the match is weak. The size entry is marked missing in some rows and otherwise reads once, few, many or a size class.

d_call	v_call	j_call	clone_size	cdr3_aa	cdr3_nt
TRBD2	TRBV5-4	TRBJ2-5	.	CASRSGLAGGTSAQYF	TGTGCCAGCAGATCGGGACTAGCGGGGGGGACCTCGGCCCAGTACTTC
TRBD1	TRBV3-1/TRBV3-2	TRBJ1-5	.	CASSLSGTGNQPQHF	TGTGCCAGCAGCCTTTCCGGGACAGGCAATCAGCCCCAGCATTTT
.	TRBV6-5	TRBJ1-5	.	CASSTLDIQPQHF	TGTGCCAGCAGTACATTGGACATTCAGCCCCAGCATTTT
TRBD1	TRBV4-1	TRBJ2-5	.	CASSPLSPGQGLQGTQYF	TGCGCCAGCAGCCCTCTGTCCCCGGGACAGGGGTTGCAGGGGACCCAGTACTTC
TRBD1	TRBV5-1	TRBJ2-1	.	CASSVTGGAGNEQFF	TGCGCCAGCAGCGTTACAGGGGGCGCAGGGAATGAGCAGTTCTTC
.	TRBV7-8	TRBJ2-3	.	CASSLSYTQYF	TGTGCCAGCAGCTTATCCTATACGCAGTATTTT
TRBD2	TRBV7-2	TRBJ2-7	.	CASSLRWAGGPYEQYF	TGTGCCAGCAGTTTGAGGTGGGCGGGGGGTCCCTACGAGCAGTACTTC
TRBD1	TRBV6-6	TRBJ2-5	.	CASNDRGGEETQYF	TGTGCCAGCAATGACAGGGGGGGGGAAGAGACCCAGTACTTC
TRBD2	TRBV15	TRBJ2-3	many	CATSRGTSGITDTQYF	TGTGCCACCAGCAGAGGGACTAGCGGAATCACAGATACGCAGTATTTT
TRBD1	TRBV7-2	TRBJ1-5	.	CASSRNRGNQPQHF	TGTGCCAGCAGCCGTAACAGGGGTAATCAGCCCCAGCATTTT
TRBD1	TRBV9	TRBJ2-3	.	CASSVDRGPTDTQYF	TGTGCCAGCAGCGTCGACAGGGGGCCCACAGATACGCAGTATTTT
.	TRBV7-9	TRBJ1-2	.	CASRPTGGGYGYTF	TGTGCCAGCAGACCAACGGGAGGTGGCTATGGCTACACCTTC
.	TRBV7-2	TRBJ1-5	.	CASSLEGGDSNQPQHF	TGTGCCAGCAGCTTAGAGGGAGGAGACAGCAATCAGCCCCAGCATTTT
.	TRBV19	TRBJ1-4	.	CASSISRHPNEKLFF	TGTGCCAGTAGTATCAGCCGACACCCTAATGAAAAACTGTTTTTT
.	TRBV25-1	TRBJ1-5	.	CASSESSGNQPQHF	TGTGCCAGCAGTGAATCCAGCGGGAATCAGCCCCAGCATTTT